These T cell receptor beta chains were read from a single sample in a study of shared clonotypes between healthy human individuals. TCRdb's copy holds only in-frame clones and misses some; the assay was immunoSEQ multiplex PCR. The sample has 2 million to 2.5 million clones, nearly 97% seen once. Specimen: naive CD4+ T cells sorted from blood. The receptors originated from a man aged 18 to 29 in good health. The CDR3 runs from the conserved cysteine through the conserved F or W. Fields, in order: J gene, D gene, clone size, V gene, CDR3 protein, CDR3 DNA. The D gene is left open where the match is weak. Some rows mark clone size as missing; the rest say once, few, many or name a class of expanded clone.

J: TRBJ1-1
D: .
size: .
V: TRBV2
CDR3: CASSVGRGTEAFF
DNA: TGTGCCAGCAGTGTAGGCAGGGGAACTGAAGCTTTCTTT

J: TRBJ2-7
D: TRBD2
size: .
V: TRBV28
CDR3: CASNTAGGIYEQYF
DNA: TGTGCCAGCAATACCGCGGGGGGAATCTACGAGCAGTACTTC

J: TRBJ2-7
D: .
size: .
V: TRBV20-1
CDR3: CSASPSYEQYF
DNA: TGCAGTGCTAGTCCCTCCTACGAGCAGTACTTC

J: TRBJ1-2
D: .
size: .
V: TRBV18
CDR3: CASSPADSNYGYTF
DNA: TGTGCCAGCTCACCAGCGGACAGCAATTATGGCTACACCTTC

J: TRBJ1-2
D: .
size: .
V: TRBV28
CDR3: CASSFGLLTYTF
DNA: TGTGCCAGCAGTTTTGGGCTTCTCACCTACACCTTC

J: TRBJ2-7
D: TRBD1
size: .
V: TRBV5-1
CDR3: CASSWGQGLYEQYF
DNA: TGCGCCAGCAGCTGGGGACAGGGGCTCTACGAGCAGTACTTC

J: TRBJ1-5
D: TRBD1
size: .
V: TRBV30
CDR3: CAWSAQGAGQPQHF
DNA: TGTGCCTGGAGTGCACAGGGGGCGGGACAGCCCCAGCATTTT

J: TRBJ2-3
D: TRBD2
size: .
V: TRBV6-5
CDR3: CASSQAGLRADTQYF
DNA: TGTGCCAGCAGCCAAGCGGGACTTCGTGCAGATACGCAGTATTTT

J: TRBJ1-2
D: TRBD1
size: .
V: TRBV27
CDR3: CASSRLRAGGIYGYTF
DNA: TGTGCCAGCAGTCGATTAAGGGCAGGGGGCATCTATGGCTACACCTTC

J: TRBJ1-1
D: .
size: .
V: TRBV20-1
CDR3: CSARAEAFF
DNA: TGCAGTGCTAGGGCTGAAGCTTTCTTT

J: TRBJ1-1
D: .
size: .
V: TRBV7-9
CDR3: CASSLRSLPEAFF
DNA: TGTGCCAGCAGCCTCAGGAGTCTGCCTGAAGCTTTCTTT

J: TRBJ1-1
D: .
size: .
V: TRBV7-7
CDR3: CASSRQENTEAFF
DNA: TGTGCTAGCAGCCGACAGGAGAACACTGAAGCTTTCTTT

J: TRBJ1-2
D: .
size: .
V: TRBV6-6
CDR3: CASSSSSELNYGYTF
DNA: TGTGCCAGCAGTTCCTCATCGGAGCTGAACTATGGCTACACCTTC

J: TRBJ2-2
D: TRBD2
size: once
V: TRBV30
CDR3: CAWNSGGNTGELFF
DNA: TGTGCCTGGAATAGCGGGGGGAACACCGGGGAGCTGTTTTTT

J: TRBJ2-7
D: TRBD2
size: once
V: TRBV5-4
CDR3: CASSRGGLTYEQYF
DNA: TGTGCCAGCAGCCGGGGGGGGCTCACCTACGAGCAGTACTTC

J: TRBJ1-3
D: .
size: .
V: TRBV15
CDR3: CATSPVSSGNTIYF
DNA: TGTGCCACCAGCCCTGTGAGCTCTGGAAACACCATATATTTT

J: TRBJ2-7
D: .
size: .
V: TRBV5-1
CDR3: CASSLDGRVQEQYF
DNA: TGCGCCAGCAGCTTGGACGGCAGGGTGCAAGAGCAGTACTTC

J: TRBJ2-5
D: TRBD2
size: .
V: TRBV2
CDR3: CASSEALGMTSVQETQYF
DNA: TGTGCCAGCAGTGAAGCGCTGGGGATGACTAGCGTCCAAGAGACCCAGTACTTC

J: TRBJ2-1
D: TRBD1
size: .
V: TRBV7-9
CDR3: CASSLGSGGYNEQFF
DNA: TGTGCCAGCAGCTTAGGGTCAGGGGGCTACAATGAGCAGTTCTTC

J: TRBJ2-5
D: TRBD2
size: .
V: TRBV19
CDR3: CASSIGLAETQYF
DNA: TGTGCCAGTAGTATTGGACTAGCGGAGACCCAGTACTTC

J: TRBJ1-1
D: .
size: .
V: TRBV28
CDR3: CASSLPVRWNTEAFF
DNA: TGTGCCAGCAGTTTACCGGTCAGATGGAACACTGAAGCTTTCTTT

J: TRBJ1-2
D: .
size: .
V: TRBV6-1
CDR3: CASSEETIYGYTF
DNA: TGTGCCAGCAGTGAGGAGACGATCTATGGCTACACCTTC

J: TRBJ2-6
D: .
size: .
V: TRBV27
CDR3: CASSLNSGANVLTF
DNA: TGTGCCAGCAGTTTAAACTCTGGGGCCAACGTCCTGACTTTC

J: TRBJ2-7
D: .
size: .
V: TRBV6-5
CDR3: CATQEGGSYEQYF
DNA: TGTGCCACCCAGGAGGGGGGTAGCTACGAGCAGTACTTC

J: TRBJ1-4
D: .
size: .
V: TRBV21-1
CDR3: CASSKAPTQKLFF
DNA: TGTGCCAGCAGCAAAGCTCCAACCCAAAAACTGTTTTTT

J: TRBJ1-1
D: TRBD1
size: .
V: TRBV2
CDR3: CASSRQGQGWFNTEAFF
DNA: TGTGCCAGCAGTCGCCAGGGACAGGGGTGGTTCAACACTGAAGCTTTCTTT

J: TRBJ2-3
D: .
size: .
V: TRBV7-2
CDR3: CASRDTDTQYF
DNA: TGTGCCAGCAGGGATACAGATACGCAGTATTTT

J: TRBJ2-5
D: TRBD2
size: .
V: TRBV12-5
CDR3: CASGFPPGLAGGPGGVGETQYF
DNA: TGTGCTAGTGGGTTCCCCCCGGGACTAGCGGGAGGGCCTGGCGGCGTGGGAGAGACCCAGTACTTC

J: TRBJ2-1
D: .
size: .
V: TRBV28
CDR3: CASRGGDEQFF
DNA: TGTGCCAGCAGGGGAGGCGATGAGCAGTTCTTC

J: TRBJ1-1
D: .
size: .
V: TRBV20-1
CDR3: CSASPKAEAFF
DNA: TGCAGTGCTAGCCCCAAGGCTGAAGCTTTCTTT

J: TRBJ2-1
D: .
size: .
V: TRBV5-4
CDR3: CASSLGGNLYNEQFF
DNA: TGTGCCAGCAGCTTGGGCGGGAACCTCTACAATGAGCAGTTCTTC

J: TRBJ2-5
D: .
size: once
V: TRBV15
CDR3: CATSRGGGGELETQYF
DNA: TGTGCCACCAGCAGAGGAGGCGGGGGCGAGTTAGAGACCCAGTACTTC

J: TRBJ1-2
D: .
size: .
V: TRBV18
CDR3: CASSPGGYGYTF
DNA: TGTGCCAGCTCACCCGGTGGCTATGGCTACACCTTC

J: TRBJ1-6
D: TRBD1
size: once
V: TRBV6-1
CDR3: CATGTGPYNSPLHF
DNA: TGTGCCACGGGGACAGGGCCCTATAATTCACCCCTCCACTTT

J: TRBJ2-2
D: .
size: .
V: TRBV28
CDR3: CASSPLLLGGNTGELFF
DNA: TGTGCCAGCAGTCCCCTCCTTTTAGGGGGAAACACCGGGGAGCTGTTTTTT

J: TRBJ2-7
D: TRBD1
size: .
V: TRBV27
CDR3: CASSRGQEGVYEQYF
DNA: TGTGCCAGCAGTAGGGGACAGGAGGGGGTTTACGAGCAGTACTTC

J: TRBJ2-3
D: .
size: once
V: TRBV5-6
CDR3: CASSLYTGGTDTQYF
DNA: TGTGCCAGCAGCTTATATACAGGAGGCACAGATACGCAGTATTTT

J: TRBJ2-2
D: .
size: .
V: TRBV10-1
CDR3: CASSEYNSNTGELFF
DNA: TGCGCCAGCAGTGAATATAACTCGAACACCGGGGAGCTGTTTTTT

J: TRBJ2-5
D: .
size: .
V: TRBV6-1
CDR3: CASRWTGRGETQYF
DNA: TGTGCCAGCAGGTGGACAGGGAGGGGAGAGACCCAGTACTTC

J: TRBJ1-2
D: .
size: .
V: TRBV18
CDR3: CASSPGTDYGYTF
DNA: TGTGCCAGCTCACCAGGTACCGACTATGGCTACACCTTC

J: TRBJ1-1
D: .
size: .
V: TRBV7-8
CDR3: CASSVTHTGGTEAFF
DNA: TGTGCCAGCAGCGTAACACACACCGGGGGGACTGAAGCTTTCTTT

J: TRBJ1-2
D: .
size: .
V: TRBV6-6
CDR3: CASSYLGQGYGYTF
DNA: TGTGCCAGCAGTTACCTCGGCCAGGGCTATGGCTACACCTTC

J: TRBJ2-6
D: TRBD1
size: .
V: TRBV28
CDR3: CASSFITGGPGANVLTF
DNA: TGTGCCAGCAGTTTCATAACAGGGGGGCCTGGGGCCAACGTCCTGACTTTC

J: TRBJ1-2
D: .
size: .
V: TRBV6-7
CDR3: CASSLKGGGGYTF
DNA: TGTGCCAGCAGTCTTAAGGGGGGAGGTGGCTACACCTTC

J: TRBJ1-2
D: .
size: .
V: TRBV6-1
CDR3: CASSEMTTNYGYTF
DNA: TGTGCCAGCAGCGAAATGACAACCAACTATGGCTACACCTTC

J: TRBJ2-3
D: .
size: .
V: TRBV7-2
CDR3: CASSFGSDTQYF
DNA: TGTGCCAGCAGCTTCGGATCGGATACGCAGTATTTT

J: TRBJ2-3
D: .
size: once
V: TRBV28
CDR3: CASGRGTQYF
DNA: TGTGCCTCGGGACGGGGCACGCAGTATTTT

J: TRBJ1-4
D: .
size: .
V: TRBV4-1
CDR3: CASSQAGPEKLFF
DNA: TGCGCCAGCAGCCAAGCCGGGCCCGAAAAACTGTTTTTT

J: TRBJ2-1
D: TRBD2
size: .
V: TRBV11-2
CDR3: CASRLAGAKPYNEQFF
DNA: TGTGCCAGCAGGCTAGCGGGAGCGAAACCGTACAATGAGCAGTTCTTC

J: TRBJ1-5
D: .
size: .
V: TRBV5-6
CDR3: CASSLGGGSNQPQHF
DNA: TGTGCCAGCAGCTTGGGCGGGGGAAGCAATCAGCCCCAGCATTTT